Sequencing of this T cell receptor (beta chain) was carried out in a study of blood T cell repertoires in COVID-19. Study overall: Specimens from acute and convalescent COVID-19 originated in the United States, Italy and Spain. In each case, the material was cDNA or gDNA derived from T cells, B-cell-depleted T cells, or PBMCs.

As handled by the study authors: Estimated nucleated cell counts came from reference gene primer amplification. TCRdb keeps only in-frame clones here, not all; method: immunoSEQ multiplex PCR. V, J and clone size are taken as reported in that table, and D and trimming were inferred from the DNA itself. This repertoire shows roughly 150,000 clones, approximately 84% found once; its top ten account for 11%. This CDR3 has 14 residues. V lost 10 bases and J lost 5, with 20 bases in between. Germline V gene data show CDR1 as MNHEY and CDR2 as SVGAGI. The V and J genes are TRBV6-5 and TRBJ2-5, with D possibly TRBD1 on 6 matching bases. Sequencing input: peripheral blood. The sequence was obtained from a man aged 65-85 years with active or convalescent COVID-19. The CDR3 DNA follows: TGTGCCAAGCCGACAGGACAACCGGGGGAGACCCAGTACTTC. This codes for CAKPTGQPGETQYF.